The 5 T cell receptor beta chains given below trace back to one sample, sequenced in a study of cytomegalovirus exposure and HLA in healthy donors. Both 60 Vbeta primers and 13 Jbeta primers went into the PCR. Here immunoSEQ multiplex PCR was the method, and the copy in TCRdb shows in-frame clones only, minus some. In the table there are roughly 63,000 clones, roughly 71% of which are singletons. The sequenced sample consisted of PBMCs. These receptors came from a man aged 45-65 years in good health and CMV-seropositive.

A single count supports this clone. The V call is TRBV9, the J call TRBJ2-1; 10 nucleotides align to TRBD2. The germline CDR1 and CDR2 sequences are SGDLS and YYNGEE. CDR3 length: 16 amino acids. V was clipped by 4 bases and J by 2 bases; unmatched bases: 6. CDR3 amino acids: CASSLRTSGTYNEQFF. The CDR3 DNA reads as TGTGCCAGCAGCCTAAGGACTAGCGGTACCTACAATGAGCAGTTCTTC.

The genes are TRBV15 and TRBJ2-7; D is perhaps TRBD2 (6 bases). Deletions cut 1 base from V and 3 bases from J, with 16 bases between. CDR3 size: 16 residues. CDR1 and CDR2 from the germline V gene are LNHNV and YYDKDF (reference sequence). The CDR3 coding sequence is TGTGCCACCAGCAGAGCCGACCGGGACTCCAGCTACGAGCAGTACTTC. Translated: CATSRADRDSSYEQYF.

The gene calls are TRBV10-3 and TRBJ1-2; D is possibly TRBD1 (5 bases). The V end was cut by 0 bases, the J end by 2 bases, with 10 bases between. Germline CDR1 and CDR2: ENHRY and SYGVKD. The CDR3 is 15 residues long. CDR3 sequence reads: CAISESKGKNYGYTF. The CDR3 DNA sequence: TGTGCCATCAGTGAGTCAAAGGGGAAGAACTATGGCTACACCTTC.

The chain uses TRBV10-2 and TRBJ2-5, with TRBD2 as a possible D gene (6 bases). V was cut by 6 bases and J by 5 bases, with 16 bases left in between. CDR1 is WSHSY, CDR2 SAAADI, per germline. This CDR3 is built from 14 residues. The CDR3, as DNA: TGCGCCAGCAGGGGGAGAGGGACTTGGGAGACCCAGTACTTC. As protein: CASRGRGTWETQYF.

The V call is TRBV18, the J call TRBJ1-2, with TRBD1 as a possible D gene (6 bases). This CDR3 has 14 amino acids. The germline V gene encodes CDR1 KGHSH and CDR2 LQKENI. The ends were cut back, 0 bases at V and 7 bases at J, with 12 bases in the middle. The CDR3 here is CASSPPDIRGGYTF. CDR3 sequence (DNA): TGTGCCAGCTCACCACCGGACATCAGGGGTGGCTACACCTTC.